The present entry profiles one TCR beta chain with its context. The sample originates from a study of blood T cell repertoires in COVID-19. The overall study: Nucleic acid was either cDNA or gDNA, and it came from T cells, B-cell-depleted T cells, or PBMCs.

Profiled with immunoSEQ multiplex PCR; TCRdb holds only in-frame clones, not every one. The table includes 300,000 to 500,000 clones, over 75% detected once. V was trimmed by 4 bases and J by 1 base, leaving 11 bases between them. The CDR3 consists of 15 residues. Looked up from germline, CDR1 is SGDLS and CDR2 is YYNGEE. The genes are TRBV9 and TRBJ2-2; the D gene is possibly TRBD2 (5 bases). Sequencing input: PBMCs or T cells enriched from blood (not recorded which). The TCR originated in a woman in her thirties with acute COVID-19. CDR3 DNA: TGTGCCAGCAGCCCGGGGAACTGGAACACCGGGGAGCTGTTTTTT. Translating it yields CASSPGNWNTGELFF.